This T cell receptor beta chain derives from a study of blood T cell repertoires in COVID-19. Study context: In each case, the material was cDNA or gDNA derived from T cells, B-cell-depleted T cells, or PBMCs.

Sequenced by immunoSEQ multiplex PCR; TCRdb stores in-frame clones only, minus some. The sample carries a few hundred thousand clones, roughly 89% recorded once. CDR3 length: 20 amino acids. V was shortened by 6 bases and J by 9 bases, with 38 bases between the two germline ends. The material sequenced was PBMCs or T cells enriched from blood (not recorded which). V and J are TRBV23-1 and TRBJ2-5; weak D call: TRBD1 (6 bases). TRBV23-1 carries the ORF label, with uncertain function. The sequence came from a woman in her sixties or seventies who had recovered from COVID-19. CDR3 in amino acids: CASSLSFKTEFRGSLRAQYF. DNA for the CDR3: TGCGCCAGCAGCCTGAGTTTCAAGACTGAGTTTAGGGGGTCATTGAGGGCCCAGTACTTC.